This entry lists 17 T cell receptor beta chains sequenced from one sample in a study of blood T cell repertoires in COVID-19. The data were produced by immunoSEQ multiplex PCR, yet TCRdb's version contains in-frame clones alone and is incomplete. Counted here are a few hundred thousand clones, approximately 81% occurring once; the ten biggest clones make up about 3.6%. Sequenced sample: peripheral blood. The source of these receptors is a woman aged 18-29 years with acute or convalescent COVID-19.

J is TRBJ1-2 and V is TRBV25-1; the D gene is possibly TRBD1 (5 bases). This CDR3 has 15 amino acids. CDR1 MGHDK and CDR2 SYGVNS come from the germline V gene. V was pared by 3 bases and J by 4 bases, with 15 bases between. CDR3 DNA sequence: TGTGCCAGCAGTGACCCTCGGGAGGGGAGCTATGGCTACACCTTC. Protein: CASSDPREGSYGYTF.

The chain recombines TRBV19 with TRBJ2-5; TRBD1 matches 7 bases. V trimming: 5 bases; J trimming: 4 bases; junction bases outside the gene matches: 4. Per germline, CDR1 LNHDA and CDR2 SQIVND (reference sequence). The CDR3 runs 13 residues. The CDR3 coding sequence is TGTGCCAGTAGTCTCAGGGGGTCAGAGACCCAGTACTTC. Protein product: CASSLRGSETQYF. Looking up the rest from reference TRBV19 and TRBJ2-5 gives the full variable domain: DGGITQSPKYLFRKEGQNVTLSCEQNLNHDAMYWYRQDPGQGLRLIYYSQIVNDFQKGDIAEGYSVSREKKESFPLTVTSAQKNPTAFYLCASSLRGSETQYFGPGTRLLVL.

In DNA form, the CDR3 reads TGTGCTAGTGGCTATATGAGTACTGAAGCTTTCTTT. The encoded protein is CASGYMSTEAFF. The chain combines TRBV12-5 with TRBJ1-1; D call uncertain. Germline V gives CDR1 LGHNT, CDR2 FRNRAP. V gave up 6 bases and J gave up 5 bases, with 10 bases separating them. CDR3 length: 12 amino acids.

V gene TRBV5-3 combines with J gene TRBJ1-2; D not certain. TRBV5-3 carries the ORF label, with uncertain function. There are 14 residues in the CDR3. Trimming cost V 3 bases and J 2 bases, with 11 bases left between them. The CDR3 sequence is CARSWAGLNYGYTF. In nucleotides, the CDR3 is TGTGCCAGAAGCTGGGCCGGATTAAACTATGGCTACACCTTC.

The gene calls are TRBV24-1 and TRBJ2-6; 8 positions agree with TRBD1. From germline, CDR1 is KGHDR and CDR2 SFDVKD. V gave up 4 bases and J gave up 0 bases; unmatched junction bases: 13. CDR3 length: 20 residues. The CDR3 sequence: CATSDPKDRALSSGANVLTF. The CDR3 nucleotides read TGTGCCACCAGTGACCCCAAGGACAGGGCCCTAAGCTCTGGGGCCAACGTCCTGACTTTC.

This rearrangement joins TRBV5-1 to TRBJ1-5; D possibly corresponds to TRBD1 (6 bases). There are 15 residues in the CDR3. The germline V and J ends were trimmed by 0 bases and 7 bases, with 14 bases remaining between them. Germline CDR1 reads SGHRS; CDR2 reads YFSETQ. CDR3 DNA: TGCGCCAGCAGCTTGGACGGAGGGGGGGGACAGCCCCAGCATTTT. This sequence encodes CASSLDGGGGQPQHF.

The chain links TRBV6-5 to TRBJ2-7, with 14 positions matching TRBD2. J lost 12 bases, V lost 1 base, and 5 bases had no gene match. Germline CDR1 reads MNHEY; CDR2 reads SVGAGI. This CDR3 is built from 14 residues. CDR3 in DNA: TGTGCCAGCAGTTACTTGGGGACTAGCGGGAGCCCGTACTTC. Its translation: CASSYLGTSGSPYF.

The chain joins TRBV7-9 to TRBJ1-1; D is uncertain. Germline values: CDR1 SEHNR, CDR2 FQNEAQ (reference sequence). This CDR3 region has 14 residues. Trimming removed 2 bases at V and 3 bases at J, with 10 bases between. This CDR3 reads CASSLSGLYTEAFF. In DNA form, the CDR3 reads TGTGCCAGCAGCTTAAGCGGACTGTACACTGAAGCTTTCTTT. Using reference TRBV7-9 and TRBJ1-1 for the parts outside the CDR3, the full variable domain is DTGVSQNPRHKITKRGQNVTFRCDPISEHNRLYWYRQTLGQGPEFLTYFQNEAQLEKSRLLSDRFSAERPKGSFSTLEIQRTEQGDSAMYLCASSLSGLYTEAFFGQGTRLTVV.

This clone was seen only once. This chain connects TRBV30 to TRBJ1-1; unclear D gene. Per germline, CDR1 GTSNPN and CDR2 SVGIG (reference sequence). This CDR3 region has 13 residues. With 3 bases removed from V and 1 base from J, the gap between germline ends came to 9 bases. CDR3 sequence: CAWSETPNTEAFF. In DNA, the CDR3 is TGTGCCTGGAGCGAGACACCGAACACTGAAGCTTTCTTT. Filled out from reference TRBV30 and TRBJ1-1, the complete variable domain reads SQTIHQWPATLVQPVGSPLSLECTVEGTSNPNLYWYRQAAGRGLQLLFYSVGIGQISSEVPQNLSASRPQDRQFILSSKKLLLSDSGFYLCAWSETPNTEAFFGQGTRLTVV.

The chain has TRBV9 and TRBJ1-3; 8 nucleotides agree with TRBD1. The CDR3 loop spans 17 amino acids. V gave up 8 bases and J gave up 5 bases; unmatched junction bases: 18. The V gene's germline CDR1 is SGDLS and CDR2 YYNGEE. CDR3 DNA: TGTGCCAGTTACCTGGGTCGGGACAGGCGGTTTAGAAACACCATATATTTT. The encoded protein is CASYLGRDRRFRNTIYF.

The chain employs TRBV6-5 and TRBJ1-1; weak D call: TRBD1 (5 bases). Germline CDR1 MNHEY, CDR2 SVGAGI. V was pared by 8 bases and J by 8 bases, with 12 bases between. The length of the CDR3 is 11 residues. Written as DNA, the CDR3 is TGTGCCAGCGGCCGGGGGGGAGAAGCTTTCTTT. It specifies CASGRGGEAFF.

This sequence joins TRBV12-3 or TRBV12-4 and TRBJ1-1; D unresolved. Trimming removed 3 bases from V and 5 bases from J, with 10 bases in between. CDR3 length: 13 residues. CDR3 in amino acids: CASSLRGWTEAFF. In DNA form, the CDR3 reads TGTGCCAGCAGTTTGCGGGGATGGACTGAAGCTTTCTTT.

The rearrangement links TRBV19 to TRBJ2-5, with 7 bases identical to TRBD2. The CDR3 loop spans 13 amino acids. Germline values: CDR1 LNHDA, CDR2 SQIVND (reference sequence). With V trimmed by 7 bases and J by 9 bases, 11 bases remained unmatched. CDR3 DNA: TGTGCCAGTAATCCGGGACTAAGGCCGGCCCAGTACTTC. Translated: CASNPGLRPAQYF.

This clone was seen a handful of times. J is TRBJ2-7 and V is TRBV7-3; 11 positions agree with TRBD1. The germline V gene encodes CDR1 SGHTA and CDR2 FQGTGA. V dropped 4 bases and J dropped 3; count of bases not matched to a gene: 5. The CDR3 sequence is 15 residues long. CDR3 in DNA: TGTGCCAGCAGCTCGCCGGACAGGGGGCTCTACGAGCAGTACTTC. Its protein product is CASSSPDRGLYEQYF.

V is TRBV3-1 (or the pseudogene TRBV3-2) and J is TRBJ2-3; 11 bases are a match to TRBD2. This CDR3 has 16 residues. CDR1 and CDR2 from the germline V gene are LGHDT and YNNKEL (reference sequence). Losses at the gene ends were 5 bases for V and 5 bases for J; bases not matched to a gene: 9. CDR3 sequence reads: CASSTPGLADLDTQYF. In DNA, the CDR3 is TGTGCCAGCAGCACCCCGGGACTAGCGGACCTAGATACGCAGTATTTT.

This chain connects TRBV12-3 or TRBV12-4 to TRBJ1-5, with 11 bases lining up with TRBD1. There are 12 residues in the CDR3. J was trimmed by 7 bases and V by 8 bases; bases with no gene match: 1. The CDR3 region has the DNA TGTGCCAGCGGACAGGGGGCCCAGCCCCAGCATTTT. Translated: CASGQGAQPQHF.

The rearrangement joins TRBV7-9 to TRBJ2-7, with D tentatively TRBD2 (6 bases). CDR1 and CDR2 (germline): SEHNR, FQNEAQ (reference sequence). The CDR3 has 15 amino acids. Trimming took off 6 bases at V and 0 bases at J, with 15 bases between the two ends. The CDR3 sequence: CASRSTGASSYEQYF. CDR3 sequence (DNA): TGTGCCAGCAGGTCCACGGGAGCGTCCTCCTACGAGCAGTACTTC.